These 12 T cell receptor beta chains were sequenced from one sample in a study of blood T cells in healthy people across ages. A second PCR of roughly 7 to 11 cycles used a sample-barcoded 5' primer and a J-beta primer mix. TCRdb reprocessed the 5' RACE reads via MiXCR and lists one record per CDR3 protein. The top ten clones hold about 8% of a sample with 1.5 million to 2 million distinct CDR3 sequences, approximately 28% of them seen once. The sample was blood. The receptors derive from a woman younger than 45 in good health.

This clonotype was seen only a few times. V gene TRBV20-1 combines with J gene TRBJ2-4; D tentatively fits TRBD1 or TRBD2 (5 bases each). With the DNA end fitting TRBJ2-7 better, the J assignment may be wrong. Germline V CDR1 and CDR2: DFQATT, SNEGSKA (reference sequence). This CDR3 has 15 residues. The chain's CDR3 is CSARAYTGLDAEQYF. The CDR3 region has the DNA TGCAGTGCTAGAGCGTATACGGGGCTAGATGCCGAGCAGTACTTC.

The chain is built from TRBV4-1 and TRBJ1-6; possibly TRBD1 for D (5 bases). Germline values: CDR1 MGHRA, CDR2 YSYEKL. The CDR3 consists of 15 residues. V was pared by 6 bases and J by 7 bases, with 16 bases between. The CDR3 protein is CASSPTQGANSPLHF. CDR3 nucleotides: TGCGCCAGCAGTCCTACGCAGGGAGCAAATTCACCCCTCCACTTT.

This clonotype has only one observation. The rearrangement links TRBV13 to TRBJ2-5, with no clear D. CDR3 length: 14 amino acids. CDR1 is PRHDT and CDR2 is FYEKMQ in the germline V gene (reference sequence). The V end lost 4 bases, the J end lost 2 bases, and 11 bases lay between the germline ends. The CDR3 loop reads CASSSPDTQETQYF. In DNA form, the CDR3 reads TGTGCCAGCAGCTCGCCCGACACGCAAGAGACCCAGTACTTC. The variable domain in full, completed from reference TRBV13 and TRBJ2-5, reads AAGVIQSPRHLIKEKRETATLKCYPIPRHDTVYWYQQGPGQDPQFLISFYEKMQSDKGSIPDRFSAQQFSDYHSELNMSSLELGDSALYFCASSSPDTQETQYFGPGTRLLVL.

The V and J genes are TRBV2 and TRBJ2-3; tentatively, D is TRBD2 (7 bases). Trimming cost V 0 bases and J 6 bases, with 13 bases left between them. This CDR3 has 15 amino acids. Germline lookup yields CDR1 SNHLY and CDR2 FYNNEI. The CDR3 here is CASSEARGGGDTQYF. In DNA form, the CDR3 reads TGTGCCAGCAGTGAAGCGAGGGGGGGCGGTGATACGCAGTATTTT.

V gene TRBV5-1 combines with J gene TRBJ2-3; 7 bases fit TRBD1. J was trimmed by 1 base and V by 2 bases; bases with no gene match: 7. From germline, CDR1 is SGHRS and CDR2 YFSETQ. The CDR3 covers 16 residues. CDR3 DNA sequence: TGCGCCAGCAGCTTACAGGCTGGGACAGGCACAGATACGCAGTATTTT. Its translation is CASSLQAGTGTDTQYF.

The CDR3 nucleotides are TGCGCCAGCAGCTTGGGACTAGCTTCCCACAATGAGCAGTTCTTC. Translated, it gives CASSLGLASHNEQFF. The genes are TRBV5-1 and TRBJ2-1, with 7 nucleotides matching TRBD2. V lost 0 bases, J lost 5 bases, and 5 bases stayed unmatched. Germline assignment: CDR1 SGHRS and CDR2 YFSETQ. CDR3 size: 15 residues.

This chain joins TRBV7-3 and TRBJ2-5, with a possible D match to TRBD2 (5 bases). With 8 bases removed from V and 5 bases from J, the gap between germline ends came to 15 bases. Germline V gene data show CDR1 as SGHTA and CDR2 as FQGTGA. The CDR3 length is 13 residues. The CDR3 loop is CASATGPGETQYF. DNA for the CDR3: TGTGCCAGCGCAACCGGGCCGGGGGAGACCCAGTACTTC.

The J gene is TRBJ2-7, the V gene TRBV2; tentatively, D is TRBD1 or TRBD2 (6 bases each). Germline V CDR1 and CDR2: SNHLY, FYNNEI. The CDR3 extends over 13 amino acids. Trimming removed 2 bases from V and 7 bases from J, with 12 bases in between. CDR3 nucleotides: TGTGCCAGCAGTGAACCGGGGGCATGGGAGCAGTACTTC. As protein: CASSEPGAWEQYF. Full variable domain (remainder filled in from reference TRBV2 and TRBJ2-7): EPEVTQTPSHQVTQMGQEVILRCVPISNHLYFYWYRQILGQKVEFLVSFYNNEISEKSEIFDDQFSVERPDGSNFTLKIRSTKLEDSAMYFCASSEPGAWEQYFGPGTRLTVT.

This clonotype was detected a few times. This chain joins TRBV9 and TRBJ2-5, with 12 bases identical to TRBD2. V lost 4 bases to trimming and J lost 11 bases; unmatched junction nucleotides: 15. The CDR3 runs 16 residues. Germline-derived CDR1 and CDR2 are SGDLS and YYNGEE. The CDR3 DNA reads TGTGCCAGCAGCCCCAGGACTAGCGGGGCACCCGGGGAGCAGTACTTC. Amino acids: CASSPRTSGAPGEQYF. Filled out from reference TRBV9 and TRBJ2-5, the complete variable domain reads DSGVTQTPKHLITATGQRVTLRCSPRSGDLSVYWYQQSLDQGLQFLIQYYNGEERAKGNILERFSAQQFPDLHSELNLSSLELGDSALYFCASSPRTSGAPGEQYFGPGTRLLVL.

This clonotype was seen a few times. The gene calls are TRBV9 and TRBJ2-3, with D perhaps TRBD2 (6 bases). The germline V gene has CDR1 SGDLS and CDR2 YYNGEE. Trimming left V 0 bases short and J 3 bases short, with 14 bases between. CDR3 length: 16 amino acids. In nucleotides, the CDR3 is TGTGCCAGCAGCGTAGCGGAGGGATATATTACAGATACGCAGTATTTT. Translation: CASSVAEGYITDTQYF.

This clonotype was seen at least ten times. The J gene is TRBJ1-1, the V gene TRBV28, with unresolved D. Germline CDR1 reads MDHEN; CDR2 reads SYDVKM. Trimming left V 2 bases short and J 4 bases short, with 11 bases between. This CDR3 region has 14 residues. CDR3 DNA: TGTGCCAGCAGTTTACGCTCTGGTGGCACTGAAGCTTTCTTT. Translation: CASSLRSGGTEAFF.

This clonotype has a single count. V and J are TRBV9 and TRBJ2-2; possible D gene TRBD2, 5 bases. V dropped 4 bases and J dropped 6 bases, with 16 bases sitting between them. The CDR3 consists of 15 residues. Germline assignment: CDR1 SGDLS and CDR2 YYNGEE. The CDR3 is CASSKWSGFAGELFF. The DNA for the CDR3 is TGTGCCAGCAGCAAATGGTCGGGGTTTGCCGGGGAGCTGTTTTTT.